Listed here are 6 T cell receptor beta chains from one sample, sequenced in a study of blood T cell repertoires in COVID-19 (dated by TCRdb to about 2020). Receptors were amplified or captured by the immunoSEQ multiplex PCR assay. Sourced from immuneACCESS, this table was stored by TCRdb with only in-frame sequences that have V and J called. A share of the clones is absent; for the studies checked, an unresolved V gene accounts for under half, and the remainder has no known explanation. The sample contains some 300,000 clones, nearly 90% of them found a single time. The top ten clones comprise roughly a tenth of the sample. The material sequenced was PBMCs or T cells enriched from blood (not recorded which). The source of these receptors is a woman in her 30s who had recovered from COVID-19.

The CDR3 loop is CASSRQGKNEQFF. The CDR3, as DNA: TGTGCCAGCTCACGACAGGGGAAGAATGAGCAGTTCTTC. The chain is built from TRBV18 and TRBJ2-1; 8 bases agree with TRBD1. CDR3 size: 13 residues. The V gene end was trimmed by 4 bases and the J gene end by 7 bases; junction bases not matched to a gene: 3. Germline V lookup: CDR1 KGHSH, CDR2 LQKENI. Using reference TRBV18 and TRBJ2-1 for the parts outside the CDR3, the full variable domain is NAGVMQNPRHLVRRRGQEARLRCSPMKGHSHVYWYRQLPEEGLKFMVYLQKENIIDESGMPKERFSAEFPKEGPSILRIQQVVRGDSAAYFCASSRQGKNEQFFGPGTRLTVL.

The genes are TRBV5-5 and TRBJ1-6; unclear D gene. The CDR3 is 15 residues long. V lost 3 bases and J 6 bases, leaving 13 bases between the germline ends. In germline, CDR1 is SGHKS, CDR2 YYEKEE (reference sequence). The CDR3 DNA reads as TGTGCCAGCAGCTATGCCACAGAGTCTAATTCACCCCTCCACTTT. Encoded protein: CASSYATESNSPLHF.

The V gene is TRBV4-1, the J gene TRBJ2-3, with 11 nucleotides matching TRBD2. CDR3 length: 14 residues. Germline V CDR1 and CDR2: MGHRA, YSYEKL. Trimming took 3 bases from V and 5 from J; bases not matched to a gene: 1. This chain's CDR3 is CASSHGTSGDTQYF. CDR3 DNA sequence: TGCGCCAGCAGCCACGGGACTAGCGGAGATACGCAGTATTTT.

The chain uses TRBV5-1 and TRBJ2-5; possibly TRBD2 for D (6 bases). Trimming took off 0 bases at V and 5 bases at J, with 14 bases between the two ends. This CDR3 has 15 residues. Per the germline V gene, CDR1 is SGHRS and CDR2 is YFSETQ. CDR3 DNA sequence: TGCGCCAGCAGCTTGGATCCGGGGGTAGGCGAGACCCAGTACTTC. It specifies CASSLDPGVGETQYF.

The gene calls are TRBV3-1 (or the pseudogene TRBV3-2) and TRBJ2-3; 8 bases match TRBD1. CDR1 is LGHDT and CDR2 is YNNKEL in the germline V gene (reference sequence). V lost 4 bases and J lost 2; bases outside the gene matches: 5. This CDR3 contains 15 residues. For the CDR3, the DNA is TGTGCCAGCAGCCTCAGGACAGGGTACACAGATACGCAGTATTTT. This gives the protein CASSLRTGYTDTQYF.

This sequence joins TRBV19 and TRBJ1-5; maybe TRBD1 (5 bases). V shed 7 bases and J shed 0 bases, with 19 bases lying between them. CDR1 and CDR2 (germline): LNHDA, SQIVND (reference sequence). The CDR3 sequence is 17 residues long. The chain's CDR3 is CASTWAAGEYSNQPQHF. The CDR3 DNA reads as TGTGCCAGTACCTGGGCGGCGGGGGAATATAGCAATCAGCCCCAGCATTTT.